This TCR beta chain was obtained from a study of blood T cell repertoires in COVID-19. Study summary: Sites across the United States, Italy and Spain contributed samples from acute and convalescent COVID-19. Nucleic acid was either cDNA or gDNA, and it came from T cells, B-cell-depleted T cells, or PBMCs.

Assay used: immunoSEQ multiplex PCR; TCRdb lists only in-frame clones, some missing. Found here are around 46,000 clones, around 82% of them singletons; the top ten hold around 7%. From germline, CDR1 is KGHDR and CDR2 SFDVKD. The CDR3 is 15 amino acids. V lost 4 bases and J 6 bases, leaving 16 bases between the germline ends. This TCR was sampled from a man aged 35 to 55 with acute or convalescent COVID-19. Sequencing used peripheral blood. J is TRBJ2-3 and V is TRBV24-1; weak D call: TRBD1 (6 bases). CDR3 loop: CATSEPNTGIDTQYF. The DNA of the CDR3 is TGTGCCACCAGTGAACCGAATACAGGGATCGATACGCAGTATTTT.